A single sample is the source of the 3 T cell receptor beta chains below, sequenced in a study of CD8+ T cells in alopecia areata. In each case, RNA was isolated and then reverse transcribed into cDNA as the sequencing template. Data came from immunoSEQ multiplex PCR; TCRdb stores just in-frame clones and leaves some out. The specimen has approximately 110,000 clones, none found just once. The sequenced sample consisted of lesional skin. These receptors were obtained from a C3H/HeJ mouse with alopecia areata. The MHC haplotype recorded for the strain is H2-k.

A few counts support this clone. Gene names refer to mouse genes. With the read ending 4 residues before the CDR3 end, the germline J gene is used to fill in that end. The chain is built from TRBV19 and TRBJ2-5; D possibly corresponds to TRBD2 (5 bases). CDR3 size: 13 residues. V dropped 5 bases and J dropped 3 bases, with 10 bases sitting between them. From germline, CDR1 is FNHDT and CDR2 SITEND (reference sequence). The sequenced CDR3 bases are TGTGCCAGCAGCCTGGGTGCACAAGAC. This translates into CASSLGAQD. The complete CDR3 protein is CASSLGAQDTQYF.

This clone was counted only a few times. Gene names are the mouse ones. The read halts 4 residues ahead of the CDR3 end, with the missing end drawn from the germline J gene. This chain links TRBV13-3 with TRBJ2-4; 9 bases match TRBD2. This CDR3 is 17 amino acids long. Per germline, CDR1 NNHDY and CDR2 SYVADS. Germline trimming cut 0 bases from V and 0 bases from J; bases unmatched to any gene: 5. The sequenced CDR3 bases are TGTGCCAGCAGTGATGCACTGGGGGGCGCGAGTCAAAAC. This codes for CASSDALGGASQN. The entire CDR3 reads CASSDALGGASQNTLYF.

This clone turned up a few times. Gene names and germline refer to mouse. The read stops 4 residues short of the end of the CDR3; the missing end is completed from the germline J gene. The chain recombines TRBV13-3 with TRBJ2-3; possibly TRBD2 for D (6 bases). Germline CDR1 NNHDY, CDR2 SYVADS. The CDR3 consists of 16 residues. V shed 0 bases and J shed 1 base, with 12 bases lying between them. The covered CDR3 bases are TGTGCCAGCAGTGATGCCTCTGGGGTGGGTGCAGAA. Amino acids: CASSDASGVGAE. The whole CDR3 sequence is CASSDASGVGAETLYF.